This TCR beta chain was sequenced during a study of cytomegalovirus exposure and HLA in healthy donors. Study-wide results and limits: Reports indicated that the classifier achieved high specificity and sensitivity in diagnosing cytomegalovirus status.

Primers included in the PCR were 60 Vbeta and 13 Jbeta primers. Sequenced by immunoSEQ multiplex PCR; TCRdb stores in-frame clones only, minus some. The data contain 110,000 to 150,000 clones, around 85% of them singletons. This CDR3 is 13 amino acids long. Per germline, CDR1 SGHNT and CDR2 YENEEA. J gave up 5 bases and V 4 bases, and 4 bases lay outside the gene matches. Each of the donors was a healthy bone marrow donor. About this clone: Its antigen is unknown.

The clonotype comes from a woman in her fifties or sixties in good health and CMV-seropositive. V usage is TRBV11-3 and J usage is TRBJ2-7, with 8 bases matching TRBD1. Sequenced material: PBMCs. For the CDR3, the DNA is TGTGCCAGCAGCTCCGACAGGGGCCACGAGCAGTACTTC. Translating it yields CASSSDRGHEQYF.